The 19 T cell receptor beta chains below come from one sample, sequenced in a study of identical twins. Using its own MiXCR run on the 5' RACE reads, TCRdb lists one record per CDR3 protein. The table lists around 530,000 distinct CDR3 sequences, around 15% of them singletons, with roughly 0.42% in the top ten. Separately, the same data were catalogued under a study of yellow fever vaccine responses in identical twins.

The sequencing sample was made of CD4+ T cells sorted from blood. The receptor set was obtained from a woman aged 18-30 years in good health.

This clonotype was picked up a small number of times. J is TRBJ2-2 and V is TRBV12-3 or TRBV12-4; 8 nucleotides match TRBD2. CDR3 length: 16 residues. J was trimmed by 4 bases and V by 0 bases; bases with no gene match: 4. CDR3 loop: CASSLARGGTTGELFF. Here the CDR3 DNA reads TGTGCCAGCAGTTTAGCCCGCGGGGGGACCACCGGGGAGCTGTTTTTT.

The table lists this clonotype with many counts. The rearrangement joins TRBV29-1 to TRBJ1-1, with a possible D match to TRBD1 (5 bases). Between the trimmed V and J ends, which lost 4 bases and 0 bases, there was a span of 12 bases. Germline CDR1 is SQVTM and CDR2 is ANQGSEA. The CDR3 runs to 14 residues. The CDR3 bases are TGCAGCGTTGGCCGCGGGACGCTGAACACTGAAGCTTTCTTT. As protein: CSVGRGTLNTEAFF.

This clonotype was counted only a few times. The V gene is TRBV5-1, the J gene TRBJ1-2; the match to TRBD1 covers 7 bases. The CDR3 covers 14 residues. J lost 0 bases, V lost 4 bases, and 3 bases had no gene match. Germline loops: CDR1 SGHRS, CDR2 YFSETQ. In nucleotides, the CDR3 is TGCGCCAGCAGCAGGGGACAGACTAACTATGGCTACACCTTC. It yields the protein CASSRGQTNYGYTF.

This clonotype was observed a few times. The chain carries TRBV2 and TRBJ2-7; the D call may be TRBD1 or TRBD2 (6 bases each). Germline V gene lookup returns CDR1 SNHLY and CDR2 FYNNEI. The CDR3 has 14 residues. The ends were cut back, 7 bases at V and 6 bases at J, with 19 bases in the middle. CDR3 amino acids: CASKEGGEDLEQYF. CDR3 in DNA: TGTGCCAGCAAAGAGGGGGGCGAAGATCTCGAGCAGTACTTC.

This clonotype was detected a few times. DNA of the CDR3: TGTGCCAGCAGCCGGCGGGTAGGGCAGGGTCTAGCCAAAAACATTCAGTACTTC. Its translation is CASSRRVGQGLAKNIQYF. The V gene is TRBV4-2, the J gene TRBJ2-4; possibly TRBD1 or TRBD2 for D (5 bases each). CDR1 is LGHNA, CDR2 YNFKEQ, per germline. V was cut by 4 bases and J by 0 bases, with 19 bases left in between. CDR3 length: 18 residues.

The chain couples TRBV10-2 to TRBJ2-2; D is uncertain. From germline, CDR1 is WSHSY and CDR2 SAAADI. V was shortened by 0 bases and J by 7 bases, with 12 bases between the two germline ends. The CDR3 sequence is 15 residues long. The CDR3 nucleotides are TGCGCCAGCAGTGAGTCCCCCATCCGCAACGGGGAGCTGTTTTTT. Residues: CASSESPIRNGELFF.

This sequence joins TRBV10-3 and TRBJ2-7, with 10 bases matching TRBD2. V dropped 3 bases and J dropped 7; count of bases not matched to a gene: 9. Germline assignment: CDR1 ENHRY and CDR2 SYGVKD. The CDR3 has 15 residues. CDR3 amino acids: CAISESLAGAREQYF. The CDR3 bases are TGTGCCATCAGTGAAAGCCTAGCGGGAGCGCGAGAGCAGTACTTC.

This sequence joins TRBV2 and TRBJ1-5, with D possibly being TRBD1 (5 bases). Germline values: CDR1 SNHLY, CDR2 FYNNEI. This CDR3 region has 12 residues. Trimming removed 3 bases at V and 13 bases at J, with 13 bases between. Here the CDR3 reads CASSDAGQLQHF. The DNA of the CDR3 is TGTGCCAGCAGTGACGCAGGGCAGTTACAGCATTTT.

This clonotype was observed a few times. The chain joins TRBV18 to TRBJ1-1, with unresolved D. The germline V gene has CDR1 KGHSH and CDR2 LQKENI. CDR3 length equals 15 residues. V lost 4 bases and J lost 1, with 13 bases in between. CDR3 loop: CASSLTEKQNTEAFF. The CDR3 bases are TGTGCCAGCTCACTAACAGAGAAACAGAACACTGAAGCTTTCTTT.

This sequence joins TRBV20-1 and TRBJ2-5; 10 bases agree with TRBD1. This CDR3 has 18 amino acids. Germline V CDR1 and CDR2: DFQATT, SNEGSKA (reference sequence). The ends lost 1 base at V and 5 bases at J; junction bases unmatched: 16. The DNA of the CDR3 is TGCAGTGCTAGAGCCTTGACAGGGGGCAGGAGGGTTTCTGAGACCCAGTACTTC. Its translation is CSARALTGGRRVSETQYF.

The chain carries TRBV3-1 and TRBJ2-7; 8 positions agree with TRBD1. This CDR3 is built from 15 residues. Germline assignment: CDR1 LGHDT and CDR2 YNNKEL (reference sequence). Unmatched junction bases numbered 7, after V lost 3 bases and J lost 3 bases. Written as DNA, the CDR3 is TGTGCCAGCAGCCAGACCGGGACAGGCAACTACGAGCAGTACTTC. This sequence encodes CASSQTGTGNYEQYF.

The chain has TRBV5-1 and TRBJ2-1; a weak D match, TRBD1 (6 bases). Germline V gene data show CDR1 as SGHRS and CDR2 as YFSETQ. Trimming shortened V by 4 bases and J by 3 bases, and 11 bases separated the two germline ends. This CDR3 has 14 residues. This CDR3 is CASSLGQYYNEQFF. CDR3 DNA: TGCGCCAGCAGCCTCGGACAGTACTACAATGAGCAGTTCTTC.

This clonotype was counted only a few times. This chain links TRBV10-2 with TRBJ2-2; 9 nucleotides align to TRBD1. V gave up 7 bases and J gave up 1 base; unmatched junction bases: 7. CDR1 and CDR2 (germline): WSHSY, SAAADI. The CDR3 has 16 amino acids. The CDR3 DNA sequence: TGCGCCAGCATACGACAGGGGGACGGGAACACCGGGGAGCTGTTTTTT. Its protein is CASIRQGDGNTGELFF.

V usage is TRBV2 and J usage is TRBJ2-1, with 15 bases lining up with TRBD2. The CDR3 covers 17 residues. Germline V gene lookup returns CDR1 SNHLY and CDR2 FYNNEI. With 0 bases clipped from V and 9 bases from J, the junction kept 6 bases outside the gene matches. In DNA, the CDR3 is TGTGCCAGCAGTGAAGCCAGGACTAGCGGGAGGGTAGCTGAGCAGTTCTTC. Translating it yields CASSEARTSGRVAEQFF. Supplemented by reference TRBV2 and TRBJ2-1, the full variable domain reads EPEVTQTPSHQVTQMGQEVILRCVPISNHLYFYWYRQILGQKVEFLVSFYNNEISEKSEIFDDQFSVERPDGSNFTLKIRSTKLEDSAMYFCASSEARTSGRVAEQFFGPGTRLTVL.

The chain links TRBV6-4 to TRBJ1-2; 10 bases line up with TRBD1. Germline V gene sequence: CDR1 MRHNA, CDR2 SNTAGT. This CDR3 has 16 amino acids. The V and J ends lost 0 bases and 6 bases, in that order; junction bases with no gene match: 7. The CDR3 protein is CASSDSGQGFFHGYTF. In DNA, the CDR3 is TGTGCCAGCAGTGACTCGGGACAGGGGTTTTTTCATGGCTACACCTTC.

The sample holds a few counts of this clonotype. J is TRBJ2-5 and V is TRBV2; D is possibly TRBD2 (6 bases). In germline, CDR1 is SNHLY, CDR2 FYNNEI. This CDR3 has 15 amino acids. V was trimmed by 6 bases and J by 5 bases, leaving 19 bases between them. CDR3 amino acids: CASSLDRTTLETQYF. CDR3 in DNA: TGTGCCAGCAGCCTGGACCGGACTACTCTGGAGACCCAGTACTTC. The complete variable domain, with remaining parts taken from reference TRBV2 and TRBJ2-5, reads EPEVTQTPSHQVTQMGQEVILRCVPISNHLYFYWYRQILGQKVEFLVSFYNNEISEKSEIFDDQFSVERPDGSNFTLKIRSTKLEDSAMYFCASSLDRTTLETQYFGPGTRLLVL.

This clonotype was found a few times. The rearrangement uses TRBV5-1 and TRBJ2-3; 7 bases fit TRBD2. Germline CDR1 reads SGHRS; CDR2 reads YFSETQ. The V and J ends lost 2 bases and 2 bases, in that order; junction bases with no gene match: 8. This CDR3 is built from 16 residues. CDR3 bases: TGCGCCAGCAGCTTTCGGCGGGAGTGGGTCACAGATACGCAGTATTTT. It encodes CASSFRREWVTDTQYF.

The gene calls are TRBV10-1 and TRBJ2-7, with TRBD2 matching 8 bases. This CDR3 region has 14 residues. V lost 5 bases, J lost 2 bases, and 5 bases stayed unmatched. Germline V CDR1 and CDR2: WNHNN, SYGVQD (reference sequence). The CDR3 DNA follows: TGCGCCAGCAGTCCGGGACTAGGACCCTACGAGCAGTACTTC. Translating it yields CASSPGLGPYEQYF.

The J gene is TRBJ1-1, the V gene TRBV12-3 or TRBV12-4; 7 bases line up with TRBD1. The CDR3 runs 16 residues. Trimming removed 5 bases from V and 5 bases from J; junction bases left unmatched: 14. The CDR3 bases are TGTGCCAGCAGTACCGGGAACAGGGGAATGGGAACTGAAGCTTTCTTT. It is translated as CASSTGNRGMGTEAFF.